A selection of T cell receptor beta chains follows, all from one sample in a study of radiotherapy plus CTLA-4 blockade in lung cancer. Some clones are missing from TCRdb's copy, which holds only in-frame ones; the method was immunoSEQ multiplex PCR. The sample has about 120,000 clones; approximately 90% are singletons. The material was peripheral blood, obtained from a patient treated with radiotherapy plus ipilimumab. Every receptor here comes from a human donor with non-small cell lung cancer that progressed on radiotherapy plus ipilimumab. Both conserved end residues are part of each CDR3. Fields, in order: J gene, D gene, clone size, V gene, CDR3 DNA, CDR3 protein. A D gene is named only where the DNA matches it firmly. Size values are once, few and many counts, or a class for expanded clones, and some rows have none.

TRBJ2-1,.,.,TRBV5-4,TGTGCCAGCAGCTTTGGGGTACAAAACTACAATGAGCAGTTCTTC,CASSFGVQNYNEQFF
TRBJ2-3,TRBD2,.,TRBV7-2,TGTGCCAGCAGCTTTAGGACTAGCGGGAGTCGGGATACGCAGTATTTT,CASSFRTSGSRDTQYF
TRBJ2-1,.,.,TRBV19,TGTGCCACCTCCCTGGCGGCTGAGCAGTTCTTC,CATSLAAEQFF
TRBJ2-7,TRBD2,.,TRBV11-2,TGTGCCAGCAGCTTCGGGAGGCAGTCGTACGAGCAGTACTTC,CASSFGRQSYEQYF
TRBJ2-7,TRBD1,.,TRBV19,TGTGCCAGTAGGCAGACAGGGGGTCCTGAAGAGCAGTACTTC,CASRQTGGPEEQYF
TRBJ2-1,TRBD2,.,TRBV9,TGTGCCAGCAGCGTAGGTCCTAGCGGGATAGTAAATGAGCAGTTCTTC,CASSVGPSGIVNEQFF
TRBJ2-7,.,.,TRBV9,TGTGCCAGCAGCGTAGCGGTAGGGTACGAGCAGTACTTC,CASSVAVGYEQYF
TRBJ2-3,TRBD2,.,TRBV11-3,TGTGCCAGCAGCTTAACTAGCGGGAGGCTTGGGGACACAGATACGCAGTATTTT,CASSLTSGRLGDTDTQYF
TRBJ1-2,.,.,TRBV7-8,TGTGCCAGCAGCTGGGGCCCCCTCTATGGCTACACCTTC,CASSWGPLYGYTF
TRBJ1-4,.,.,TRBV11-2,TGTGCCAGCAGCCCCCAAGGGGCGTATAATGAAAAACTGTTTTTT,CASSPQGAYNEKLFF
TRBJ1-4,.,.,TRBV5-6,TGTGCCAGCAGCTTGGGACAGTTTAATGAAAAACTGTTTTTT,CASSLGQFNEKLFF
TRBJ1-1,.,.,TRBV5-1,TGCGCCAGCAAGGGGGATATGAACACTGAAGCTTTCTTC,CASKGDMNTEAFF
TRBJ1-4,.,.,TRBV14,TGTGCCAGCAGCCAAGGCTCGCGTGGCTCCGCAACTAATGAAAAACTGTTTTTT,CASSQGSRGSATNEKLFF
TRBJ2-7,.,.,TRBV13,TGTGCCAGCAGCCGAGGGGGCGAGCAGTACTTC,CASSRGGEQYF
TRBJ2-7,TRBD2,.,TRBV18,TGTGCCAGCTCACCACGGGTGTTCCCGACTAGCGACAACTACGAGCAGTACTTC,CASSPRVFPTSDNYEQYF
TRBJ2-7,.,.,TRBV9,TGTGCCAGCAGCCCCACCGGCCACGAGCAGTACTTC,CASSPTGHEQYF
TRBJ1-1,.,few,TRBV19,TGTGCCAGTAGTTGGGCAGGGACGAACACTGAAGCTTTCTTT,CASSWAGTNTEAFF
TRBJ2-1,.,once,TRBV11-3,TGTGCCAGCAGCTTAGAGGGTGGGAGTGAGCAGTTCTTC,CASSLEGGSEQFF
TRBJ1-5,.,.,TRBV19,TGTGCCAGCCTTCATACAGGGACTCGTAGCAATCAGCCCCAGCATTTT,CASLHTGTRSNQPQHF
TRBJ2-5,.,.,TRBV6-5,TGTGCCAGCAGTTACGAGGCAGGACAAGAGACCCAGTACTTC,CASSYEAGQETQYF
TRBJ2-1,.,once,TRBV7-6,TGTGCCAGCCGCTTAAACCCGGCGGGGAATGAGCAGTTCTTC,CASRLNPAGNEQFF
TRBJ2-1,TRBD2,.,TRBV7-9,TGTGCCAGCAGCTTAGATAACCTCGGGGCGGGAGACAATGAGCAGTTCTTC,CASSLDNLGAGDNEQFF
TRBJ2-7,.,.,TRBV11-2,TGTGCCAGCAGCCTAGGCAGTTACGAGCAGTACTTC,CASSLGSYEQYF